Below, 26 T cell receptor beta chains from the same sample are listed, as sequenced in a study of cytomegalovirus exposure and HLA in healthy donors. Primers for the PCR totalled 60 Vbeta and 13 Jbeta. The table came from immunoSEQ multiplex PCR; TCRdb's copy has only in-frame clones and leaves some out. The sample records under 150,000 clones, about 73% being singletons. The sequenced sample consisted of PBMCs. These receptor sequences come from a man aged 35-49 years in good health and CMV-seropositive.

This clone turned up a few times. The V and J genes are TRBV19 and TRBJ1-3, with D perhaps matching TRBD1 (5 bases). The length of the CDR3 is 14 residues. Deletions cut 7 bases from V and 0 bases from J, with 10 bases between. CDR1 and CDR2 from the germline V gene are LNHDA and SQIVND (reference sequence). CDR3 amino acids: CASTGHSSGNTIYF. The CDR3 region has the DNA TGTGCCAGTACCGGACATTCCTCTGGAAACACCATATATTTT.

Details on this clone: At one boundary the junction diverges from the germline segment, which might be a read error. The chain employs TRBV28 and TRBJ1-1, with D maybe TRBD1 (5 bases). Germline V lookup: CDR1 MDHEN, CDR2 SYDVKM. The CDR3 covers 16 residues. The CDR3 loop reads CASSLFIRVVKTEAFF. CDR3 DNA sequence: TGTGCCAGCAGTTTATTTATCAGGGTGGTGAAGACTGAAGCTTTCTTT. The variable domain in full, completed from reference TRBV28 and TRBJ1-1, reads DVKVTQSSRYLVKRTGEKVFLECVQDMDHENMFWYRQDPGLGLRLIYFSYDVKMKEKGDIPEGYSVSREKKERFSLILESASTNQTSMYLCASSLFIRVVKTEAFFGQGTRLTVV.

The gene calls are TRBV6-5 and TRBJ2-1, with D maybe TRBD1 (5 bases). This CDR3 is built from 15 residues. V was trimmed by 6 bases and J by 3 bases, leaving 15 bases between them. Germline CDR1 is MNHEY and CDR2 is SVGAGI. The CDR3 sequence: CASSPGKLHYNEQFF. DNA for the CDR3: TGTGCCAGCAGCCCAGGGAAACTGCACTACAATGAGCAGTTCTTC.

CDR3 nucleotide sequence: TGTGCCAGCATACGTGGGACTACCTTGGATGAGCAGTTCTTC. This codes for CASIRGTTLDEQFF. The V gene is TRBV6-1, the J gene TRBJ2-1, with 7 bases lining up with TRBD2. Trimming cost V 7 bases and J 8 bases; bases outside gene matches: 11. The CDR3 has 14 residues. Germline CDR1 and CDR2: MNHNS and SASEGT.

The chain combines TRBV9 with TRBJ2-1, with TRBD1 identical over 9 bases. Looked up from germline, CDR1 is SGDLS and CDR2 is YYNGEE. The CDR3 contains 14 residues. V shed 5 bases, J shed 9 bases, and the junction held 9 bases outside the gene matches. CDR3 DNA sequence: TGTGCCAGCAGTTTGGGGACAGGGATTCGTGAGCAGTTCTTC. This translates into CASSLGTGIREQFF.

This clone has only a few counts. The J gene is TRBJ2-7, the V gene TRBV27; D may be TRBD1 (6 bases). The CDR3 has 14 residues. V shed 4 bases and J shed 4 bases, with 14 bases lying between them. Germline lookup yields CDR1 MNHEY and CDR2 SMNVEV (reference sequence). CDR3 sequence reads: CASSSLDRAYEQYF. CDR3 DNA: TGTGCCAGCAGTTCCTTGGACAGAGCATACGAGCAGTACTTC.

V gene TRBV29-1 combines with J gene TRBJ2-7; 9 bases line up with TRBD2. V trimming: 4 bases; J trimming: 4 bases; junction bases outside the gene matches: 2. The CDR3 extends over 12 amino acids. The germline CDR1 and CDR2 sequences are SQVTM and ANQGSEA. The CDR3 spells CSVALAGYEQYF. CDR3 sequence (DNA): TGCAGCGTTGCGCTAGCGGGATACGAGCAGTACTTC.

This clone was counted only a few times. The J gene is TRBJ1-2, the V gene TRBV12-2. TRBV12-2 is labeled a pseudogene. The CDR3 totals 16 residues. The CDR3 loop reads CASRLANLLRGYGYTF. The CDR3, as DNA: TGTGCAAGTCGCTTAGCGAACCTCCTGAGAGGCTATGGCTACACCTTC.

The J gene is TRBJ2-7, the V gene TRBV9; D perhaps matches TRBD2 (5 bases). The V gene's germline CDR1 is SGDLS and CDR2 YYNGEE. The CDR3 is 18 amino acids. The V gene lost 0 bases and the J gene lost 1 base, with 20 bases spanning the gap. Here the CDR3 reads CASSVGGFLDSASYEQYF. The DNA of the CDR3 is TGTGCCAGCAGCGTAGGAGGGTTTCTGGACTCGGCATCCTACGAGCAGTACTTC.

The J gene is TRBJ1-2, the V gene TRBV18; 7 bases are shared with TRBD1. V dropped 4 bases and J dropped 6; count of bases not matched to a gene: 8. The CDR3 contains 14 residues. The germline gives CDR1 KGHSH, CDR2 LQKENI. The CDR3: CASSLQGDGDGYTF. DNA for the CDR3: TGTGCCAGCTCACTTCAGGGGGATGGCGATGGCTACACCTTC. Together with reference TRBV18 and TRBJ1-2, the CDR3 gives the full variable domain: NAGVMQNPRHLVRRRGQEARLRCSPMKGHSHVYWYRQLPEEGLKFMVYLQKENIIDESGMPKERFSAEFPKEGPSILRIQQVVRGDSAAYFCASSLQGDGDGYTFGSGTRLTVV.

Only a few counts were recorded for this clone. The chain recombines TRBV9 with TRBJ2-2; D not resolved. The CDR3 totals 15 residues. With 0 bases removed from V and 5 bases from J, the gap between germline ends came to 11 bases. The germline gives CDR1 SGDLS, CDR2 YYNGEE. CDR3 protein: CASSVEPQVTGELFF. In DNA, the CDR3 is TGTGCCAGCAGCGTAGAGCCGCAGGTAACCGGGGAGCTGTTTTTT.

V and J are TRBV28 and TRBJ2-7; 10 bases match TRBD2. Germline CDR1 reads MDHEN; CDR2 reads SYDVKM. This CDR3 has 14 residues. V dropped 6 bases and J dropped 6; count of bases not matched to a gene: 8. In DNA form, the CDR3 reads TGTGCCAGCAGGCCTAGCGGGAGAAAAATCGAGCAGTACTTC. Amino acid sequence: CASRPSGRKIEQYF.

The rearrangement uses TRBV10-2 and TRBJ1-3; D unclear. The CDR3 has 15 residues. Germline V gene data show CDR1 as WSHSY and CDR2 as SAAADI. V was shortened by 3 bases and J by 0 bases, with 9 bases between the two germline ends. Here the CDR3 DNA reads TGCGCCAGCAGTGATTTGTTTCGCTCTGGAAACACCATATATTTT. Translating gives CASSDLFRSGNTIYF.

The CDR3 region has the DNA TGTGCCAGCAGTTTATTCGGACAGGGGGTAGACATTCAGTACTTC. Its protein product is CASSLFGQGVDIQYF. The chain carries TRBV28 and TRBJ2-4, with 10 bases that match TRBD1. From germline, CDR1 is MDHEN and CDR2 SYDVKM. The CDR3 totals 15 residues. The ends lost 1 base at V and 8 bases at J; junction bases unmatched: 5.

This chain uses TRBV11-3 with TRBJ2-7, with D possibly matching TRBD1 (6 bases). The CDR3 length is 14 residues. Germline V lookup: CDR1 SGHNT, CDR2 YENEEA. Trimming removed 2 bases from V and 3 bases from J, with 11 bases in between. The chain's CDR3 is CASSLSSGDYEQYF. In DNA form, the CDR3 reads TGTGCCAGCAGCTTAAGTTCAGGGGACTACGAGCAGTACTTC.

V is TRBV13 and J is TRBJ1-3; 7 nucleotides agree with TRBD1. In germline, CDR1 is PRHDT, CDR2 FYEKMQ (reference sequence). There are 16 residues in the CDR3. The J segment lost 4 bases and the V segment lost 5 bases, leaving 11 bases of the junction unmatched. CDR3 nucleotides: TGTGCCAGCAGCCCCCAGGGGGTTTTTTCCGGAAACACCATATATTTT. This codes for CASSPQGVFSGNTIYF.

This clone has a handful of counts. This chain connects TRBV18 to TRBJ2-1; 9 bases are shared with TRBD2. Germline V lookup: CDR1 KGHSH, CDR2 LQKENI. There are 16 residues in the CDR3. After removal of 6 bases from V and 7 bases from J, the junction contained 13 bases not matched to a gene. CDR3 coding DNA: TGTGCCAGCTCTTACACGCAGGGGACTAGCCGGAATGAGCAGTTCTTC. It translates to CASSYTQGTSRNEQFF.

The chain joins TRBV7-8 to TRBJ1-5, with D perhaps matching TRBD1 (5 bases). CDR3 length equals 17 residues. The germline gives CDR1 SGHVS, CDR2 FQNEAQ. Between the trimmed V and J ends, which lost 1 base and 2 bases, there was a span of 15 bases. For the CDR3, the DNA is TGTGCCAGCAGCTTAGTTTGGGGGGGTGATGGCAATCAGCCCCAGCATTTT. Protein product: CASSLVWGGDGNQPQHF.

The chain is built from TRBV15 and TRBJ2-1; no clear D gene. This CDR3 is built from 15 residues. Trimming took off 1 base at V and 0 bases at J, with 7 bases between the two ends. Germline V gene data show CDR1 as LNHNV and CDR2 as YYDKDF (reference sequence). The CDR3 DNA reads as TGTGCCACCAGCAGAGTGACTTCCTCCTACAATGAGCAGTTCTTC. Translated, it gives CATSRVTSSYNEQFF.

This clone was picked up one time. J is TRBJ2-3 and V is TRBV30; D not resolved. Germline CDR1 is GTSNPN and CDR2 is SVGIG (reference sequence). V dropped 4 bases and J dropped 1 base, with 9 bases sitting between them. CDR3 length equals 13 residues. The CDR3 region is CAWTGPGTDTQYF. The CDR3 DNA sequence: TGTGCCTGGACGGGTCCTGGCACAGATACGCAGTATTTT. The variable domain in full, with the rest retrieved from reference TRBV30 and TRBJ2-3, is SQTIHQWPATLVQPVGSPLSLECTVEGTSNPNLYWYRQAAGRGLQLLFYSVGIGQISSEVPQNLSASRPQDRQFILSSKKLLLSDSGFYLCAWTGPGTDTQYFGPGTRLTVL.

This chain uses TRBV28 with TRBJ1-4, with D possibly being TRBD1 (6 bases). From germline, CDR1 is MDHEN and CDR2 SYDVKM. Trimming removed 5 bases from V and 8 bases from J, with 18 bases in between. This CDR3 spans 15 amino acids. The CDR3 reads CASSPRRGGDEKLFF. DNA of the CDR3: TGTGCCAGCAGTCCGCGGAGAGGGGGAGACGAAAAACTGTTTTTT.

CDR3 DNA: TGTGCCAGCAGTCAGACAATCGGCAGTGAGCAGTTCTTC. Amino acid sequence: CASSQTIGSEQFF. The chain is built from TRBV6-5 and TRBJ2-1; D uncertain. The germline V gene has CDR1 MNHEY and CDR2 SVGAGI. The CDR3 contains 13 residues. Trimming cost V 5 bases and J 9 bases, with 14 bases left between them.

This chain joins TRBV19 and TRBJ2-2; no reliable D call. Germline values: CDR1 LNHDA, CDR2 SQIVND (reference sequence). The V and J ends lost 5 bases and 0 bases respectively, with 10 bases between them. This CDR3 region has 15 residues. CDR3 in amino acids: CASSHEPANTGELFF. Here the CDR3 DNA reads TGTGCCAGTAGTCACGAACCAGCGAACACCGGGGAGCTGTTTTTT.

This clone was counted between two and nine times. The genes are TRBV29-1 and TRBJ2-1; TRBD1 is a possible D gene (6 bases). V was clipped by 7 bases and J by 6 bases, with 19 bases between them. This CDR3 has 14 residues. Germline V gene sequence: CDR1 SQVTM, CDR2 ANQGSEA. The CDR3 DNA reads as TGCAGCGCCAGGTTGGGGGCCGCCTCCAATGAGCAGTTCTTC. It specifies CSARLGAASNEQFF.

The V gene is TRBV19, the J gene TRBJ2-2; TRBD1 aligns across 7 bases. This CDR3 region has 15 residues. With 6 bases clipped from V and 4 bases from J, the junction kept 8 bases outside the gene matches. CDR1 is LNHDA, CDR2 SQIVND, per germline (reference sequence). The CDR3 DNA follows: TGTGCCAGTAGGATCAGGGGGTCGTTCACCGGGGAGCTGTTTTTT. Protein product: CASRIRGSFTGELFF.

Note on this clone: Distinct nucleotide sequences in the sample also encode this CDR3. This rearrangement joins TRBV9 to TRBJ1-4; 7 bases agree with TRBD1. The CDR3 sequence is 14 residues long. Unmatched junction bases numbered 1, after V lost 0 bases and J lost 5 bases. Per the germline V gene, CDR1 is SGDLS and CDR2 is YYNGEE. The CDR3 loop reads CASSVEQGNEKLFF. The CDR3 DNA reads as TGTGCCAGCAGCGTAGAACAGGGGAATGAAAAACTGTTTTTT.